These 14 T cell receptor beta chains were sequenced from one sample in a study of blood T cell repertoires in COVID-19. TCRdb keeps only in-frame clones here, not all; method: immunoSEQ multiplex PCR. This table holds 200,000 to 250,000 clones, 81% found once. The sample was PBMCs or T cells enriched from blood (not recorded which). The receptors shown here come from a woman aged 45-65 years with acute COVID-19.

The rearrangement links TRBV29-1 to TRBJ1-3; TRBD1 is a possible D gene (6 bases). This CDR3 region has 14 residues. Germline CDR1 and CDR2: SQVTM and ANQGSEA. V lost 4 bases to trimming and J lost 4 bases, with 14 bases between them. This chain's CDR3 is CSVVLGTQGNTIYF. The DNA of the CDR3 is TGCAGCGTTGTGTTGGGGACACAAGGAAACACCATATATTTT.

V gene TRBV11-1 combines with J gene TRBJ2-5, with D perhaps matching TRBD2 (5 bases). Trimming left V 7 bases short and J 5 bases short, with 17 bases between. Looked up from germline, CDR1 is SGHAT and CDR2 is FQDESV (reference sequence). The CDR3 sequence is 14 residues long. This chain's CDR3 is CASNGRTREETQYF. The CDR3 DNA reads TGTGCCAGCAACGGGCGGACTCGAGAGGAGACCCAGTACTTC.

This clone was detected only a few times. This rearrangement joins TRBV6-2 or TRBV6-3 to TRBJ1-5; D is uncertain. CDR1 is MNHEY, CDR2 SVGEGT, per germline. Trimming left V 2 bases short and J 7 bases short, with 12 bases between. The CDR3 runs to 14 residues. The CDR3 spells CASSYNLVSQPQHF. Written as DNA, the CDR3 is TGTGCCAGCAGTTACAATTTAGTGTCCCAGCCCCAGCATTTT.

This chain links TRBV18 with TRBJ1-1; no clear D. This CDR3 is 15 amino acids long. The germline V and J ends were trimmed by 6 bases and 1 base, with 15 bases remaining between them. The germline V gene has CDR1 KGHSH and CDR2 LQKENI. CDR3 in DNA: TGTGCCAGCTCGGCTCGGCACAGTGAGAACACTGAAGCTTTCTTT. This codes for CASSARHSENTEAFF.

V is TRBV29-1 and J is TRBJ2-7, with D hard to call. The V end was cut by 7 bases, the J end by 2 bases, with 12 bases between. CDR1 is SQVTM, CDR2 ANQGSEA, per germline. The CDR3 is 12 amino acids. The CDR3: CSAGASAYEQYF. DNA for the CDR3: TGCAGCGCCGGAGCCAGTGCCTACGAGCAGTACTTC.

V is TRBV7-2 and J is TRBJ1-2; 10 positions agree with TRBD1. This CDR3 region has 15 residues. V dropped 1 base and J dropped 4; count of bases not matched to a gene: 3. The germline V gene has CDR1 SGHTA and CDR2 FQGNSA. The CDR3 is CASSLEGQGSYGYTF. Written as DNA, the CDR3 is TGTGCCAGCAGCTTAGAGGGACAGGGGAGCTATGGCTACACCTTC.

This clone was observed a few times. J is TRBJ2-3 and V is TRBV6-1; 8 bases match TRBD1. The CDR3 extends over 16 amino acids. V dropped 3 bases and J dropped 4; count of bases not matched to a gene: 9. In germline, CDR1 is MNHNS, CDR2 SASEGT. CDR3 sequence: CASSDRSARGPDTQYF. CDR3 bases: TGTGCCAGCAGTGACCGCTCGGCCAGGGGGCCAGATACGCAGTATTTT.

The CDR3 coding sequence is TGTGCCAGTAGTCCCCGGACTAGCGGGGGCCCCTGTACCTACACAGATACGCAGTATTTT. This translates into CASSPRTSGGPCTYTDTQYF. The chain recombines TRBV19 with TRBJ2-3; 13 bases align to TRBD2. CDR3 length: 20 amino acids. Per germline, CDR1 LNHDA and CDR2 SQIVND (reference sequence). Losses at the gene ends were 5 bases for V and 2 bases for J; bases not matched to a gene: 16.

The chain couples TRBV23-1 to TRBJ2-7; TRBD1 might be the D (6 bases). TRBV23-1 is treated as an ORF (open reading frame) with a function not yet certain. Trimming took off 2 bases at V and 4 bases at J, with 12 bases between the two ends. The length of the CDR3 is 14 residues. The CDR3 DNA follows: TGCGCCAGCAGTCAAGGACAGCTCCCGTACGAGCAGTACTTC. Amino acids: CASSQGQLPYEQYF.

The chain combines TRBV27 with TRBJ2-1; 15 bases agree with TRBD2. There are 17 residues in the CDR3. Germline values: CDR1 MNHEY, CDR2 SMNVEV (reference sequence). The V gene end was trimmed by 4 bases and the J gene end by 4 bases; junction bases not matched to a gene: 5. In DNA, the CDR3 is TGTGCCAGCAGTTCCTGGACTAGCGGGGGGGTGTACAATGAGCAGTTCTTC. It encodes CASSSWTSGGVYNEQFF.

Only a few counts were recorded for this clone. V usage is TRBV28 and J usage is TRBJ2-2; a weak D match, TRBD1 (5 bases). This CDR3 region has 14 residues. Trimming removed 5 bases at V and 10 bases at J, with 17 bases between. Germline V gene lookup returns CDR1 MDHEN and CDR2 SYDVKM. CDR3: CASSTYRRTEELFF. Here the CDR3 DNA reads TGTGCCAGCAGTACTTACAGGAGAACGGAGGAGCTGTTTTTT.

V and J are TRBV18 and TRBJ2-7; D possibly corresponds to TRBD2 (6 bases). Looked up from germline, CDR1 is KGHSH and CDR2 is LQKENI. Between the trimmed V and J ends, which lost 3 bases and 6 bases, there was a span of 15 bases. The CDR3 length is 14 residues. The CDR3 region is CASSPQGLIVEQYF. The CDR3 nucleotides are TGTGCCAGCTCACCGCAGGGACTGATTGTCGAGCAGTACTTC.

CDR3 region: CSVAPTSGRVTYNEQFF. The DNA for the CDR3 is TGCAGCGTGGCCCCGACTAGCGGGAGGGTGACCTACAATGAGCAGTTCTTC. This chain joins TRBV29-1 and TRBJ2-1; 14 bases agree with TRBD2. This CDR3 is 17 amino acids long. The J segment lost 2 bases and the V segment lost 6 bases, leaving 9 bases of the junction unmatched. Germline V CDR1 and CDR2: SQVTM, ANQGSEA.

V and J are TRBV7-9 and TRBJ1-1; the D gene is possibly TRBD1 (5 bases). This CDR3 contains 14 residues. Trimming took 5 bases from V and 4 from J, leaving 14 bases between them. The germline V gene has CDR1 SEHNR and CDR2 FQNEAQ (reference sequence). The CDR3 coding sequence is TGTGCCAGCAGCCTCATCGCCACAGGCACTGAAGCTTTCTTT. Translated, it gives CASSLIATGTEAFF. Combining the CDR3 with reference TRBV7-9 and TRBJ1-1 gives the whole variable domain DTGVSQNPRHKITKRGQNVTFRCDPISEHNRLYWYRQTLGQGPEFLTYFQNEAQLEKSRLLSDRFSAERPKGSFSTLEIQRTEQGDSAMYLCASSLIATGTEAFFGQGTRLTVV.